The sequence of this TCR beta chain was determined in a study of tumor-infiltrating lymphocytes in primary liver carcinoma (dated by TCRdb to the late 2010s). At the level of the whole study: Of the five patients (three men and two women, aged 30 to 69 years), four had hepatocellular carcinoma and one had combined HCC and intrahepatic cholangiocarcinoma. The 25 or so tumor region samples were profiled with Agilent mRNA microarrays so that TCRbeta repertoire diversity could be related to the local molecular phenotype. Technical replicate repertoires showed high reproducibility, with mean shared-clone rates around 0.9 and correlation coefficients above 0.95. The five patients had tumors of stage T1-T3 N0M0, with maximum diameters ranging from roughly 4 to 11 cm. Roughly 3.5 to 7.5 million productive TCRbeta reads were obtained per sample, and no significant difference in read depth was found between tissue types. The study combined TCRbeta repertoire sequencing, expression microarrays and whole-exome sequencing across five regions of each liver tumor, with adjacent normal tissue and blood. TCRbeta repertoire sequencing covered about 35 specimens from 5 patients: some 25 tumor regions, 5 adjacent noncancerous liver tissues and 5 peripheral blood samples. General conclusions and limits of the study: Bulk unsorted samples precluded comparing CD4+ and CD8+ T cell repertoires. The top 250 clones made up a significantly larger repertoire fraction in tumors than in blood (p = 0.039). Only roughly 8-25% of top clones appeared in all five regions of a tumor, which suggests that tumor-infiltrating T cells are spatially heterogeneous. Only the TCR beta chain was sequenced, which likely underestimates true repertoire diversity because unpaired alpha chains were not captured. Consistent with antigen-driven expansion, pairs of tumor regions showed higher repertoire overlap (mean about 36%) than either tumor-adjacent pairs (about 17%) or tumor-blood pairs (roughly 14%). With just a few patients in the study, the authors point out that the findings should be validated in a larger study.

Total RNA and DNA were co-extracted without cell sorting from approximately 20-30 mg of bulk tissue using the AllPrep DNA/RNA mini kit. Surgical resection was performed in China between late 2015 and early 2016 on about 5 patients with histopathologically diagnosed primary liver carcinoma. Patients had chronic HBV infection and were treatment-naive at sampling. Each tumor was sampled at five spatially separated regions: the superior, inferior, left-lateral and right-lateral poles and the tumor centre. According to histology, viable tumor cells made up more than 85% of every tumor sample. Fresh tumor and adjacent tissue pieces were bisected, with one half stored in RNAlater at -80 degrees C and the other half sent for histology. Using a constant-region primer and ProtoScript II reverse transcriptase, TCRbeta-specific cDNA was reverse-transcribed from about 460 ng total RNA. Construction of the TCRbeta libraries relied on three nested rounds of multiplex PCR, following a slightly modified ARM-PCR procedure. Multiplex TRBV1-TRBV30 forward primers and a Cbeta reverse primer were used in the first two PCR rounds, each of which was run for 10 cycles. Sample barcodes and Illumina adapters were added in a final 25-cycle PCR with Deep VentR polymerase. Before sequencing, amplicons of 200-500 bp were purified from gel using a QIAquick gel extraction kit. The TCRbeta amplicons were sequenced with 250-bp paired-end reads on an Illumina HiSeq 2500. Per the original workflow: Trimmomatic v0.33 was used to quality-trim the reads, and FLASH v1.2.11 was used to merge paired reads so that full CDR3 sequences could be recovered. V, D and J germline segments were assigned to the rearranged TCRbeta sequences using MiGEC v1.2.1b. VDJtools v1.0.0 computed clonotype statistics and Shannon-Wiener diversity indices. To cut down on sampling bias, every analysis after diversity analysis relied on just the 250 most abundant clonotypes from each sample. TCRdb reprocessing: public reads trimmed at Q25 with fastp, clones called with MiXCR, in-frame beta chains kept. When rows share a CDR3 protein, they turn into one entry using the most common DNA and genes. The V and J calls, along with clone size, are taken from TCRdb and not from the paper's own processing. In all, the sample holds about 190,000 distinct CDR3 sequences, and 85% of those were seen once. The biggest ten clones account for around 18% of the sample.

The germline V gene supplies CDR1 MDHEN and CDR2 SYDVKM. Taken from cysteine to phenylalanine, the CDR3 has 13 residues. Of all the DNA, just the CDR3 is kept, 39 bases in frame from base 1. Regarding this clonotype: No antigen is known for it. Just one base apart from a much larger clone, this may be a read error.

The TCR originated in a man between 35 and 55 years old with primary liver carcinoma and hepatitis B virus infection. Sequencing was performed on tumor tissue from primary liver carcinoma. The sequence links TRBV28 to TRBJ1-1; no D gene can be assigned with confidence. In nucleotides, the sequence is TGTGCCAGCATCGACGGGGAGAACACTGAAGATTTCTTT. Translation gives CASIDGENTEDFF. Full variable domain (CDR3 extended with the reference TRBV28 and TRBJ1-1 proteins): DVKVTQSSRYLVKRTGEKVFLECVQDMDHENMFWYRQDPGLGLRLIYFSYDVKMKEKGDIPEGYSVSREKKERFSLILESASTNQTSMYLCASIDGENTEDFFGQGTRLTVV.